The source of this T cell receptor beta chain is a study of Graves' ophthalmopathy and Graves' hyperthyroidism. Findings of the study overall: The majority of expanded thyroid clonotypes above 0.001 frequency also occurred in blood. The model's ophthalmopathy progression predictions had roughly 71% sensitivity and 72.22% specificity.

TCR beta CDR3 amplification used RNA transcripts. The workflow started with a first-round RT-PCR run with HTBI primers and then moved on to a second-round multiplex PCR. TCRdb ran MiXCR on the multiplex PCR reads and lists one entry per CDR3 protein. The data show 52,000 or so distinct CDR3 sequences, approximately 45% seen once. Germline CDR1 is SQVTM and CDR2 is ANQGSEA. Trimming took 4 bases from V and 3 from J, leaving 12 bases between them. CDR3 length equals 13 residues. Points on this clonotype: The antigen is not known.

The sample comprised peripheral blood. This TCR was sampled from an adult woman with Graves' ophthalmopathy. The chain uses TRBV29-1 and TRBJ1-1; no definite D call. This CDR3 reads CSVARSYYTEAFF. The CDR3 bases are TGCAGCGTTGCACGCAGCTACTACACTGAAGCTTTCTTT.